The source of this TCR beta chain is a study of shared clonotypes between healthy human individuals. Study overall: The people who gave samples were a couple of women and a few men aged 18 to 49.

Germline trimming cut 0 bases from V and 12 bases from J; bases unmatched to any gene: 2. The CDR3 spans 12 residues. Per the germline V gene, CDR1 is SGHDT and CDR2 is YYEEEE. Sequenced by immunoSEQ multiplex PCR; TCRdb stores in-frame clones only, minus some. The sample lists roughly 1,800,000 clones; just under 95% were seen once. CD45RO-negative, CCR7-selected cells formed the naive CD8 fraction, which excluded terminally differentiated effector memory CD45RA+ cells. The sequence was obtained from a man between 18 and 29 years old in good health. The gene calls are TRBV5-6 and TRBJ2-1, with TRBD2 matching 8 bases. The sequencing sample was made of naive CD8+ T cells sorted from blood. CDR3 coding DNA: TGTGCCAGCAGCTTGGTTGCGGGAGGGCAGTTCTTC. It translates to CASSLVAGGQFF. Drawing the rest from reference TRBV5-6 and TRBJ2-1, the complete variable domain is DAGVTQSPTHLIKTRGQQVTLRCSPKSGHDTVSWYQQALGQGPQFIFQYYEEEERQRGNFPDRFSGHQFPNYSSELNVNALLLGDSALYLCASSLVAGGQFFGPGTRLTVL.